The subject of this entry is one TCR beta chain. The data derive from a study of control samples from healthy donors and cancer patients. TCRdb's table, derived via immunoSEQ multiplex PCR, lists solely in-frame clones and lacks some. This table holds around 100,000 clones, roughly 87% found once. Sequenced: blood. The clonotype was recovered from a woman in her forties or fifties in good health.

CDR3 in amino acids: CASSLTGSNYGYTF. The DNA of the CDR3 is TGTGCCAGCAGCTTAACAGGGTCTAACTATGGCTACACCTTC. The chain joins TRBV7-9 to TRBJ1-2, with a tentative D call TRBD1 (6 bases). Germline-derived CDR1 and CDR2 are SEHNR and FQNEAQ (reference sequence). V dropped 2 bases and J dropped 0 bases, with 7 bases sitting between them. The CDR3 has 14 residues.